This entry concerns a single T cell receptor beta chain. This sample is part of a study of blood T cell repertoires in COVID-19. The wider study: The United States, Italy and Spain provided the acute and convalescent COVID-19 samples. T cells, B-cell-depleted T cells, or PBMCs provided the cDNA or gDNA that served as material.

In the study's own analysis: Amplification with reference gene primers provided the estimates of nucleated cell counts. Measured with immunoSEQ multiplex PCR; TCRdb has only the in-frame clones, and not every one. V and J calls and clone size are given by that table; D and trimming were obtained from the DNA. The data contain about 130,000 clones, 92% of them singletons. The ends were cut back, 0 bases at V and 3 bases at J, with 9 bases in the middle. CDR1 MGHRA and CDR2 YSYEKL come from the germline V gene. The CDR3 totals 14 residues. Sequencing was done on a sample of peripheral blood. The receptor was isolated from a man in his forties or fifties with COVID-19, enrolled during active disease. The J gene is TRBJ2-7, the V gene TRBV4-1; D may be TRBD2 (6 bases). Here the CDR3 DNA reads TGCGCCAGCAGCCAAGATCGGCGGGGCTACGAGCAGTACTTC. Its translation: CASSQDRRGYEQYF.